These 11 T cell receptor beta chains were all obtained from the same sample, sequenced in a study of blood T cell repertoires in COVID-19. The protocol was immunoSEQ multiplex PCR, while the TCRdb copy is restricted to in-frame clones and leaves out a portion. The repertoire holds approximately 150,000 clones, around 76% seen once, with less than 5.5% in the top ten. The sequenced sample consisted of peripheral blood. All receptors come from a man aged 60 to 69 with acute or convalescent COVID-19.

This sequence joins TRBV3-1 (or the pseudogene TRBV3-2) and TRBJ2-7, with D perhaps matching TRBD1 (6 bases). Trimming shortened V by 4 bases and J by 3 bases, and 25 bases separated the two germline ends. The CDR3 covers 18 residues. Per the germline V gene, CDR1 is LGHDT and CDR2 is YNNKEL (reference sequence). The CDR3 loop is CASSRNSYGPGHLYEQYF. DNA of the CDR3: TGTGCCAGCAGCCGAAATTCTTATGGACCGGGACACCTCTACGAGCAGTACTTC.

The chain links TRBV5-4 to TRBJ2-5; TRBD2 might be the D (5 bases). There are 16 residues in the CDR3. Germline V gene lookup returns CDR1 SGHNT and CDR2 YYREEE (reference sequence). V was trimmed by 3 bases and J by 5 bases, leaving 20 bases between them. CDR3 residues: CASSSKLGLLRETQYF. CDR3 nucleotides: TGTGCCAGCAGCTCTAAGCTCGGACTCCTGAGGGAGACCCAGTACTTC. The variable domain in full, with the rest retrieved from reference TRBV5-4 and TRBJ2-5, is ETGVTQSPTHLIKTRGQQVTLRCSSQSGHNTVSWYQQALGQGPQFIFQYYREEENGRGNFPPRFSGLQFPNYSSELNVNALELDDSALYLCASSSKLGLLRETQYFGPGTRLLVL.

This clone was seen only a few times. The chain joins TRBV18 to TRBJ1-2; a possible D gene is TRBD1 (5 bases). The length of the CDR3 is 15 residues. CDR1 KGHSH and CDR2 LQKENI come from the germline V gene. The ends were cut back, 2 bases at V and 3 bases at J, with 13 bases in the middle. The CDR3 region has the DNA TGTGCCAGCTCACCAATAGCAGGGAAAGACTATGGCTACACCTTC. Translated, it gives CASSPIAGKDYGYTF. The variable domain in full, completed from reference TRBV18 and TRBJ1-2, reads NAGVMQNPRHLVRRRGQEARLRCSPMKGHSHVYWYRQLPEEGLKFMVYLQKENIIDESGMPKERFSAEFPKEGPSILRIQQVVRGDSAAYFCASSPIAGKDYGYTFGSGTRLTVV.

V and J are TRBV3-1 (or the pseudogene TRBV3-2) and TRBJ2-2; D possibly corresponds to TRBD1 (5 bases). V was pared by 4 bases and J by 0 bases, with 9 bases between. The germline V gene encodes CDR1 LGHDT and CDR2 YNNKEL (reference sequence). This CDR3 contains 15 residues. CDR3 protein: CASSRRGANTGELFF. The CDR3 nucleotides read TGTGCCAGCAGCCGAAGGGGCGCGAACACCGGGGAGCTGTTTTTT.

This sequence joins TRBV19 and TRBJ2-1; TRBD2 aligns across 13 bases. This CDR3 comprises 15 residues. V trimming: 6 bases; J trimming: 7 bases; junction bases outside the gene matches: 6. CDR1 and CDR2 from the germline V gene are LNHDA and SQIVND (reference sequence). CDR3: CASRLGLAGVNEQFF. In nucleotides, the CDR3 is TGTGCCAGTAGGCTCGGACTAGCGGGAGTAAATGAGCAGTTCTTC.

The rearrangement links TRBV27 to TRBJ2-1, with 7 positions matching TRBD2. Germline V CDR1 and CDR2: MNHEY, SMNVEV (reference sequence). The CDR3 has 17 amino acids. The J segment lost 3 bases and the V segment lost 2 bases, leaving 10 bases of the junction unmatched. CDR3: CASSLSFGGRLYNEQFF. As DNA, the CDR3 is TGTGCCAGCAGTTTAAGTTTCGGCGGGAGACTCTACAATGAGCAGTTCTTC.

The V gene is TRBV5-6, the J gene TRBJ2-7; perhaps TRBD1 as D (6 bases). Per germline, CDR1 SGHDT and CDR2 YYEEEE. This CDR3 comprises 15 residues. The V and J ends lost 0 bases and 2 bases respectively, with 12 bases between them. The CDR3 here is CASSLEQGLPYEQYF. CDR3 nucleotides: TGTGCCAGCAGCTTGGAACAGGGTCTTCCCTACGAGCAGTACTTC.

The chain is built from TRBV5-6 and TRBJ2-7; D is possibly TRBD2 (5 bases). Germline V gene lookup returns CDR1 SGHDT and CDR2 YYEEEE. V was trimmed by 0 bases and J by 3 bases, leaving 10 bases between them. The CDR3 is made up of 14 amino acids. The CDR3 bases are TGTGCCAGCAGCTTGGGGCGGGTATTCTACGAGCAGTACTTC. The encoded protein is CASSLGRVFYEQYF.

The rearrangement joins TRBV2 to TRBJ2-3, with a tentative D call TRBD2 (6 bases). The germline V and J ends were trimmed by 4 bases and 4 bases, with 12 bases remaining between them. The CDR3 is made up of 14 amino acids. CDR1 is SNHLY, CDR2 FYNNEI, per germline. This CDR3 reads CASSVRGKADTQYF. For the CDR3, the DNA is TGTGCCAGCAGTGTTCGGGGGAAGGCAGATACGCAGTATTTT.

V gene TRBV27 combines with J gene TRBJ2-5; D might be TRBD2 (7 bases). The CDR3 has 14 residues. The V gene lost 3 bases and the J gene lost 5 bases, with 13 bases spanning the gap. Per germline, CDR1 MNHEY and CDR2 SMNVEV (reference sequence). As DNA, the CDR3 is TGTGCCAGCAGTTTTGGGGGGGCCGGTGAGACCCAGTACTTC. It translates to CASSFGGAGETQYF.

This clone was counted once. The rearrangement uses TRBV7-7 and TRBJ2-1; 8 positions match TRBD2. The CDR3 is 15 amino acids. CDR1 and CDR2 (germline): SSHAT, FNYEAQ (reference sequence). V lost 5 bases to trimming and J lost 6 bases; unmatched junction nucleotides: 9. The CDR3: CASSPGTSLPNEQFF. The DNA for the CDR3 is TGTGCCAGCAGCCCGGGGACTAGTCTCCCCAATGAGCAGTTCTTC.